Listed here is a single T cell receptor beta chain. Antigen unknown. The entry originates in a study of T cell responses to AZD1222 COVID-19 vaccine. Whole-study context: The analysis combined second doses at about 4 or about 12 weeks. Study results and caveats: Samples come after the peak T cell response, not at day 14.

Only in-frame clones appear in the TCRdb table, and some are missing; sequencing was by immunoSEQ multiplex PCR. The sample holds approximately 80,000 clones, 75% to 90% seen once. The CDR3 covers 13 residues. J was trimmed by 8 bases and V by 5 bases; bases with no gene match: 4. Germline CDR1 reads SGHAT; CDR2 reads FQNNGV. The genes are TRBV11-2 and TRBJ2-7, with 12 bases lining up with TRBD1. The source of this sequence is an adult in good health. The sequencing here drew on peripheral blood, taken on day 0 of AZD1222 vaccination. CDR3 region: CASSTGTGGQQYF. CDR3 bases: TGTGCCAGCAGCACGGGGACAGGGGGCCAGCAGTACTTC.